This T cell receptor beta chain was identified in a study of blood T cell repertoires in COVID-19. Study context: Samples came from the United States, Italy and Spain, spanning acute and convalescent COVID-19. PBMCs, B-cell-depleted T cells, or T cells were the source of the cDNA or gDNA that made up the material.

This clone was found once. Germline-derived CDR1 and CDR2 are MDHEN and SYDVKM. With 5 bases removed from V and 0 bases from J, the gap between germline ends came to 14 bases. This CDR3 spans 16 amino acids. Original processing methods: Nucleated cell number was recorded as an estimate derived from reference gene primer amplification. The data were produced by immunoSEQ multiplex PCR, yet TCRdb's version contains in-frame clones alone and is incomplete. From that table come the V and J calls and clone size; the DNA was used to work out D and trimming. This sample carries 100,000 to 130,000 clones, roughly 88% of them seen once, and the ten largest clones take about 6.8%.

This chain uses TRBV28 with TRBJ2-1; a possible D gene is TRBD2 (6 bases). Material: peripheral blood. The clonotype comes from a man aged 50 to 59 with active or convalescent COVID-19. This chain's CDR3 is CASSRTTPSSYNEQFF. The CDR3 DNA reads TGTGCCAGCAGTAGGACTACACCCTCCTCCTACAATGAGCAGTTCTTC.